The entry below describes one T cell receptor beta chain. The antigen is unknown. The CDR3 contains 15 residues. V lost 5 bases to trimming and J lost 4 bases; unmatched junction nucleotides: 5. The germline gives CDR1 MNHEY, CDR2 SMNVEV (reference sequence). This sample is part of a study of cytomegalovirus exposure and HLA in healthy donors. The study's findings and limits: Accurate prediction of HLA-A and HLA-B alleles (for most subjects) was reportedly achieved from TCR beta sequences. About 87% or about 30% of the time was how often most TCR beta V segments were productive, according to an earlier analysis. What a later analysis showed was that several of the most significant clusters appeared linked to common viral pathogens.

Everyone who donated was a healthy bone marrow donor. Researchers ran the PCR with 60 Vbeta and 13 Jbeta primers. Clones were sequenced by immunoSEQ multiplex PCR, and TCRdb holds only the in-frame ones, with some missing. The sample yields about 200,000 clones, 87% seen once. The genes are TRBV27 and TRBJ2-2; TRBD1 matches 9 bases. The clonotype was recovered from a man aged 25-45 years in good health and CMV-seronegative. Sequencing input: PBMCs. The CDR3 loop is CASSQRTGATGELFF. In DNA form, the CDR3 reads TGTGCCAGCAGTCAGCGGACAGGGGCCACCGGGGAGCTGTTTTTT.